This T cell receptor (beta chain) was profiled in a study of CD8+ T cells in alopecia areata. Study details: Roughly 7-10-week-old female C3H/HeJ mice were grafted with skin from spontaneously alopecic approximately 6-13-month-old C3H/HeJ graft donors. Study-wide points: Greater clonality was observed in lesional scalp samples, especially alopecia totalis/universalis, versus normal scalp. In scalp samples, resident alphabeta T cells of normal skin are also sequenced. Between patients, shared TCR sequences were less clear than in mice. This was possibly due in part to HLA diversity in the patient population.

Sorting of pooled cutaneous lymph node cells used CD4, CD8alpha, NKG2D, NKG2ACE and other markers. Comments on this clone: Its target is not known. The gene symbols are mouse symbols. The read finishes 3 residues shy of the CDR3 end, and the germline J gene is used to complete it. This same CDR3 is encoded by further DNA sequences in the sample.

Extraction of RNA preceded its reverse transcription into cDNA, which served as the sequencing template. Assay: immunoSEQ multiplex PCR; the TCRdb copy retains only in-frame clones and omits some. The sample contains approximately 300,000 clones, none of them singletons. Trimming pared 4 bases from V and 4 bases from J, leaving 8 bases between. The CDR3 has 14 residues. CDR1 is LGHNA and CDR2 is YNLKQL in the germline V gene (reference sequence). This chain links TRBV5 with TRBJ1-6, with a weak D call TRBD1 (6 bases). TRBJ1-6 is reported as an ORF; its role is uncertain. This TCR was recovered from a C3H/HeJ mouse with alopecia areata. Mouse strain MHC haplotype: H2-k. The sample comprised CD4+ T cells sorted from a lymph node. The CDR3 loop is CASSPRGYNSPLYF. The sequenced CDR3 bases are TGTGCCAGCAGCCCCAGGGGTTATAATTCGCCC.